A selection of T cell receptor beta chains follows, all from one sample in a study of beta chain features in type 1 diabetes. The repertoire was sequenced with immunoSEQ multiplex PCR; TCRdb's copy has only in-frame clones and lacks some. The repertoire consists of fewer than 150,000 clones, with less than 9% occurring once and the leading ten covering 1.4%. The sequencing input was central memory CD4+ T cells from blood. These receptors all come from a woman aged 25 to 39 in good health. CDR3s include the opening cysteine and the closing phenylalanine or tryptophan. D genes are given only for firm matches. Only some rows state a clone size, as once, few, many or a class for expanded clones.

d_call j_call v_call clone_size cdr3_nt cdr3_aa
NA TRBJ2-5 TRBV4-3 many TGCGCCAGCAGCCAAGAGAGGGGGGGTAAGGGGGAGACCCAGTACTTC CASSQERGGKGETQYF
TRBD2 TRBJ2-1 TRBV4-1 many TGCGCCAGCAGCCAGCTGGGAGGGCTCTCACTAAAAAACAATGAGCAGTTCTTC CASSQLGGLSLKNNEQFF
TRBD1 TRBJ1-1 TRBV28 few TGTGCCAGCAGGGCGGGGACAGGGGCCACTGAAGCTTTCTTT CASRAGTGATEAFF
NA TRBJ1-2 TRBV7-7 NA TGTGCTAGCAGCTTAATGGTGATTCGGGGCTACACCTTC CASSLMVIRGYTF
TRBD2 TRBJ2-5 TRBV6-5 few TGTGCCAGCAGTTACGGAGCGGGAGGAAGAGAGACCCAGTACTTC CASSYGAGGRETQYF
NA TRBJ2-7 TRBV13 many TGTGCCAGCAGCCTCACCACCAGCTCCTACGAGCAGTACTTC CASSLTTSSYEQYF
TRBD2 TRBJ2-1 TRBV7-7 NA TGTGCTATCGGGACTAGCGGGTCAAGCTCCTACAATGAGCAGTTCTTC CAIGTSGSSSYNEQFF
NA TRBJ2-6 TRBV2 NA TGTGCCAGCAGTGGAATTCCGGGTAGTACTGGGGCCAACGTCCTGACTTTC CASSGIPGSTGANVLTF
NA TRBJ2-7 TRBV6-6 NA TGTGCCAGCAGTTATACTTCGGGCGAGCAGTACTTC CASSYTSGEQYF
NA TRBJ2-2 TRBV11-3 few TGTGCCAGCAGCCAGAACAGAAACACCGGGGAGCTGTTTTTT CASSQNRNTGELFF
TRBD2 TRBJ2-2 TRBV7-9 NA TGTGCCAGCAGACTGAAGGGACTAACCACCGGGGAGCTGTTTTTT CASRLKGLTTGELFF
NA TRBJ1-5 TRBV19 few TGTGCCAGTAGTCGGACACAGGGCAACAATCAGCCCCAGCATTTT CASSRTQGNNQPQHF
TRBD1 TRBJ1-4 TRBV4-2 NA TGTGCCAGCAGCCAAATGGGACAGGGTAATGAAAAACTGTTTTTT CASSQMGQGNEKLFF
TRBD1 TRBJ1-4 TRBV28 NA TGTGCCAGCAGTTTAACAGGGGCTAGCGGGTTAAAACTGTTTTTT CASSLTGASGLKLFF
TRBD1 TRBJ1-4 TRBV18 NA TGTGCCAGCTCACCAAATGACAGGGTCTCCGGAAAACTGTTTTTT CASSPNDRVSGKLFF
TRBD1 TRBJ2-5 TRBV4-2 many TGTGCCAGCAGCCAAGGGACAGGACCACAAGAGACCCAGTACTTC CASSQGTGPQETQYF
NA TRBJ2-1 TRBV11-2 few TGTGCCAGCAGCTCGAGTCACAATGAGCAGTTCTTC CASSSSHNEQFF
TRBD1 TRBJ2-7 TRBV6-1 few TGTGCCAGCAGTACCCGGACAGGGGTGGACGAGCAGTACTTC CASSTRTGVDEQYF
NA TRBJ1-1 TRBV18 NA TGTGCCAGCTCACCAGCCCAGGGGCTGAACACTGAAGCTTTCTTT CASSPAQGLNTEAFF
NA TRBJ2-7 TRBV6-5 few TGTGCCAGCTTGGACACCGACTCCTACGAGCAGTACTTC CASLDTDSYEQYF
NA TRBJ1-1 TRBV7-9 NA TGTGCCAGCAGACCTACAGGGATGAACACTGAAGCTTTCTTT CASRPTGMNTEAFF
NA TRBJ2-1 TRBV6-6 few TGTGCCAGCAGTTACTCGAGTTATTTCAATGAGCAGTTCTTC CASSYSSYFNEQFF
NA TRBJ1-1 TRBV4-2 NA TGTGCCAGCAGCCAAGCAGTTGGGAACACTGAAGCTTTCTTT CASSQAVGNTEAFF
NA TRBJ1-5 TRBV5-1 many TGCGCCAGCAGCTTGCAGGGAGGACAGCCCCAGCATTTT CASSLQGGQPQHF
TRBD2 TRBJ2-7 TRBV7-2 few TGTGCCAGCAGCTTAGGCTGGACTAGCTGGGAACCCTACGAGCAGTACTTC CASSLGWTSWEPYEQYF
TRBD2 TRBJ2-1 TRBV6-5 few TGTGCCAGCAGTGTGCTAGCGGGAGAAGGTGAGCAGTTCTTC CASSVLAGEGEQFF
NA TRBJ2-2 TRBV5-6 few TGTGCCAGCAGCTTGACAAGTAGGGAGCTGTTTTTT CASSLTSRELFF
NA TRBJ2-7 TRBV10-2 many TGCGCCAGCAGTGAGTTAAACTACGAGCAGTACTTC CASSELNYEQYF
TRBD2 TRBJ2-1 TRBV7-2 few TGTGCCAGCAGCTTAGTTTTGGGACTAGCGGGAGATGGTAGGAATGAGCAGTTCTTC CASSLVLGLAGDGRNEQFF
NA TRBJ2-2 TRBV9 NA TGTGCCAGCAGCGGGAGGCGGGACACCGGGGAGCTGTTTTTT CASSGRRDTGELFF
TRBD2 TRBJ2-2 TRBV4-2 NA TGTGCCAGCAGCCAAGATGGGACTAGCGGGTCCGGGGAGCTGTTTTTT CASSQDGTSGSGELFF
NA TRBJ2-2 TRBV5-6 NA TGTGCCAGCAGCTTGGGCCAGGGCCCCGGGGAGCTGTTTTTT CASSLGQGPGELFF
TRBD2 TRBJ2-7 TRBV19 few TGTGCCAGTAGTTTATTGTCTAGCGGGAGCTACGAGCAGTACTTC CASSLLSSGSYEQYF
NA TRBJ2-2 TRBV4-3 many TGCGCCAGCAGCCAAGGTCTTGGGACTGCCTCCGGGGAGCTGTTTTTT CASSQGLGTASGELFF
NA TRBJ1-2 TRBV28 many TGTGCCAGCAGTGCTGGGACGGACTATGGCGGCTACACCTTC CASSAGTDYGGYTF